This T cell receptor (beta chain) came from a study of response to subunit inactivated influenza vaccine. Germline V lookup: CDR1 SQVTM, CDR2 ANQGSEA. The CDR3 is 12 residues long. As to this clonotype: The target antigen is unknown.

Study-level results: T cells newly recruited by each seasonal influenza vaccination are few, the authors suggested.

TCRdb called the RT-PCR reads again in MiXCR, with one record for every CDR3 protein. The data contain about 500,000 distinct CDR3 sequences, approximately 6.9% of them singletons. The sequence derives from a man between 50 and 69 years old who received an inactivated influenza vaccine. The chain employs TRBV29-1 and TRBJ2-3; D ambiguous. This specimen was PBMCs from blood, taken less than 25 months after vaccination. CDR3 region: CSAEVASYTQYF. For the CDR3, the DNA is TGCAGTGCCGAAGTAGCCTCATATACGCAGTATTTT.